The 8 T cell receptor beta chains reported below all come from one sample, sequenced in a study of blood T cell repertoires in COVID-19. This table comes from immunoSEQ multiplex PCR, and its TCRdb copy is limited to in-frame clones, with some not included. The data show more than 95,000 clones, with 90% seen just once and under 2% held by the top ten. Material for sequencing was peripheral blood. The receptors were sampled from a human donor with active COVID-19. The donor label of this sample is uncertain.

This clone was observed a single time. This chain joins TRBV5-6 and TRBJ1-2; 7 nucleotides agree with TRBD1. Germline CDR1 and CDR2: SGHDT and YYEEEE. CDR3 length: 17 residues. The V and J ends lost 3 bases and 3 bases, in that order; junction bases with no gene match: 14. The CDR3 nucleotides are TGTGCCAGCAGCTCCACCGGTCGACGACAGGGAGACTATGGCTACACCTTC. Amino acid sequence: CASSSTGRRQGDYGYTF.

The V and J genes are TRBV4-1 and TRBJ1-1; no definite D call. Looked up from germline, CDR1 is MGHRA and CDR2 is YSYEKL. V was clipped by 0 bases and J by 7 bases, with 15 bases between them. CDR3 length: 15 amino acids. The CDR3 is CASSQDTGYAREAFF. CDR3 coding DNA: TGCGCCAGCAGCCAAGATACCGGGTACGCTCGTGAAGCTTTCTTT.

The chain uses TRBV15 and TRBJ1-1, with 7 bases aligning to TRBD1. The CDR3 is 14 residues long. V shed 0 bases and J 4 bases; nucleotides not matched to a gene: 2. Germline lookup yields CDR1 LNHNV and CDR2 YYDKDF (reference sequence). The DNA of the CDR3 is TGTGCCACCAGCAGAGATAGGGGGCGCACTGAAGCTTTCTTT. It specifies CATSRDRGRTEAFF.

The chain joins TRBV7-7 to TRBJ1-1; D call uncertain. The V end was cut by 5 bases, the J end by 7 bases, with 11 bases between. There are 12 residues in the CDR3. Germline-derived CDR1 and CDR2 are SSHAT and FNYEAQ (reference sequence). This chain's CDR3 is CASSNDGYEAFF. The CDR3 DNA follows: TGTGCCAGCAGCAATGACGGGTATGAAGCTTTCTTT.

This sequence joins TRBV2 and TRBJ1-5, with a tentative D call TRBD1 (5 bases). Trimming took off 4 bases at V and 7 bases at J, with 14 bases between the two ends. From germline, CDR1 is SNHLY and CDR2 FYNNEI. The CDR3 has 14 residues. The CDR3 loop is CASSGGRVGQPQHF. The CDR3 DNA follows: TGTGCCAGCAGTGGCGGCAGGGTGGGACAGCCCCAGCATTTT.

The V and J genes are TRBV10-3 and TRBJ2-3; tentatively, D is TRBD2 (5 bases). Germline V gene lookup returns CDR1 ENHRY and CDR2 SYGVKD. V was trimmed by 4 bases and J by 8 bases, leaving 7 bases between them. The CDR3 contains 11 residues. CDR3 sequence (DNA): TGTGCCATCAGTGTCGGAGGTACGCAGTATTTT. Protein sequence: CAISVGGTQYF.

The CDR3 DNA is TGCGCCAGCATCGGGACAGGGAAAGAGACCCAGTACTTC. It translates to CASIGTGKETQYF. The chain couples TRBV5-1 to TRBJ2-5; 9 bases map to TRBD1. With V trimmed by 6 bases and J by 3 bases, 3 bases remained unmatched. The length of the CDR3 is 13 residues. Germline lookup yields CDR1 SGHRS and CDR2 YFSETQ.

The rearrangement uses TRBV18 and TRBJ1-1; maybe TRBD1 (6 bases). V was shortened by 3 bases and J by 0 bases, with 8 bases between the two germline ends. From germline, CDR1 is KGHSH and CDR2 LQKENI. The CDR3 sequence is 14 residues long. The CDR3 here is CASSPRGLNTEAFF. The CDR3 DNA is TGTGCCAGCTCACCCAGGGGATTGAACACTGAAGCTTTCTTT.